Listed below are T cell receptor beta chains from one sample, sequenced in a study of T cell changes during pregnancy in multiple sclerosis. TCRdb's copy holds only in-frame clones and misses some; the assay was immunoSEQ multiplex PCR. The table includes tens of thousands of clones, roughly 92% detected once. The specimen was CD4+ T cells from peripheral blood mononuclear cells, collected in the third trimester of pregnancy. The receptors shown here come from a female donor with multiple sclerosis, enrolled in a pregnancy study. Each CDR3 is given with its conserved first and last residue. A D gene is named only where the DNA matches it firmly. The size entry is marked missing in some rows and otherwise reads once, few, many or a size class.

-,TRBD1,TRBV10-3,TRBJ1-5,CAISDRHRGVGGGNQPQHF,TGTGCCATCAGTGATAGACACAGGGGTGTAGGGGGAGGCAATCAGCCCCAGCATTTT
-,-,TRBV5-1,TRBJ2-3,CASSLRGLGTDTQYF,TGCGCCAGCAGCTTGCGGGGGTTGGGCACAGATACGCAGTATTTT
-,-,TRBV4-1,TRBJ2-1,CASSPPLGEQFF,TGCGCCAGCAGCCCCCCACTAGGTGAGCAGTTCTTC
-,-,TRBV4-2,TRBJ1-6,CASSQDKHSPLHF,TGTGCCAGCAGCCAAGATAAGCATTCACCCCTCCACTTT
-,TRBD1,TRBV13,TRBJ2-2,CASSSPIQPGGAGSPGELFF,TGTGCCAGCAGCTCCCCCATCCAGCCAGGGGGCGCAGGCTCGCCCGGGGAGCTGTTTTTT
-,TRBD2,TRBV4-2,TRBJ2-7,CASSQGAGTNYEQYF,TGTGCCAGCAGCCAAGGTGCCGGGACTAACTACGAGCAGTACTTC
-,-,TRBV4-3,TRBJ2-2,CASSQDVAVGELFF,TGCGCCAGCAGCCAAGATGTAGCAGTAGGGGAGCTGTTTTTT
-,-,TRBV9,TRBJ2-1,CASSVQVRFDNEQFF,TGTGCCAGCAGCGTACAGGTCCGGTTTGACAATGAGCAGTTCTTC
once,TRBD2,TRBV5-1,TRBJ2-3,CASSSGLASTDTQYF,TGCGCCAGCAGCTCTGGACTAGCCAGCACAGATACGCAGTATTTT
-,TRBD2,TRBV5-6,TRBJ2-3,CASSFGGVSTDTQYF,TGTGCCAGCAGCTTTGGGGGGGTGAGCACAGATACGCAGTATTTT
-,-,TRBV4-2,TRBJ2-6,CASSQETLLSGANVLTF,TGTGCCAGCAGCCAAGAAACCCTTCTATCTGGGGCCAACGTCCTGACTTTC
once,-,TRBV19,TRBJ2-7,CASSIGQGGYEQYF,TGTGCCAGTAGTATCGGGCAGGGAGGTTACGAGCAGTACTTC
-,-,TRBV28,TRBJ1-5,CASSGGLTANQPQHF,TGTGCCAGCAGTGGGGGGTTGACAGCTAATCAGCCCCAGCATTTT
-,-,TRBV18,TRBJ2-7,CASSPLGGNYEQYF,TGTGCCAGCTCACCACTGGGGGGAAACTACGAGCAGTACTTC
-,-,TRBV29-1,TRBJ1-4,CSVGLGSNEKLFF,TGCAGCGTTGGCTTGGGCAGTAATGAAAAACTGTTTTTT
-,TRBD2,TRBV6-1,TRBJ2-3,CASSEGGGRNTDTQYF,TGTGCCAGCAGTGAAGGAGGCGGGAGGAACACAGATACGCAGTATTTT
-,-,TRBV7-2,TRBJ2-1,CASSLWQVTREQFF,TGTGCCAGCAGCTTGTGGCAGGTGACACGCGAGCAGTTCTTC
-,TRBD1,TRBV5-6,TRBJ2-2,CASSLYRGRITGELFF,TGTGCCAGCAGCTTGTACAGGGGGCGTATAACCGGGGAGCTGTTTTTT
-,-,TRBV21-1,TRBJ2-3,CASRDILADTQYF,TGTGCCAGCAGGGACATACTAGCGGATACGCAGTATTTT
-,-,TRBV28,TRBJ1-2,CASSLPRSGAATNYGYTF,TGTGCCAGCAGTTTACCGAGATCGGGAGCGGCGACTAACTATGGCTACACCTTC
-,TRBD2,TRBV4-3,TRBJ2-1,CASSQSSGSNEQFF,TGCGCCAGCAGCCAGAGTAGCGGGAGTAATGAGCAGTTCTTC
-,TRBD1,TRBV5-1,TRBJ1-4,CASSLRDSNEKLFF,TGCGCCAGCAGCCTCCGGGACAGTAATGAAAAACTGTTTTTT
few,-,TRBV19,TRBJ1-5,CASRTAAISNQPQHF,TGTGCCAGTAGAACAGCGGCGATTAGCAATCAGCCCCAGCATTTT
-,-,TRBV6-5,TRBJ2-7,CASRDLPSYEQYF,TGTGCCAGCCGGGACTTACCGTCCTACGAGCAGTACTTC
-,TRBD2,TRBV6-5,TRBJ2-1,CASRSGTSSHEQFF,TGTGCCAGCAGATCCGGGACTAGCTCCCATGAGCAGTTCTTC
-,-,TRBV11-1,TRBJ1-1,CASTPRATGSGTEAFF,TGTGCCAGCACCCCCCGGGCGACGGGATCGGGGACTGAAGCTTTCTTT
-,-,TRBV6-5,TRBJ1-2,CASSYSTQGGYTF,TGTGCCAGCAGTTACTCGACCCAGGGAGGCTACACCTTC
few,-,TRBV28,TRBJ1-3,CASSTAYSGNTIYF,TGTGCCAGCAGTACAGCATACTCTGGAAACACCATATATTTT
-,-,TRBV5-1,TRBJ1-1,CASSLDRVGTEAFF,TGCGCCAGCAGCTTGGACAGGGTAGGGACTGAAGCTTTCTTT
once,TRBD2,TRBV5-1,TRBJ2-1,CASTPTLAGGTVQFF,TGCGCCAGCACCCCCACGCTAGCGGGAGGAACCGTGCAGTTCTTC
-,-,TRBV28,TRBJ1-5,CASSGDQPQHF,TGTGCCAGCAGTGGAGATCAGCCCCAGCATTTT
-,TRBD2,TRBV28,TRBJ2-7,CASSERTSGRGEQYF,TGTGCCAGCAGCGAACGGACTAGCGGGAGGGGAGAGCAGTACTTC
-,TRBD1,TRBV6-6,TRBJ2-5,CASSYPRQGKETQYF,TGTGCCAGCAGTTACCCCCGACAGGGGAAAGAGACCCAGTACTTC
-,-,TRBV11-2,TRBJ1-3,CASSSGSSGNTIYF,TGTGCCAGCAGCTCAGGCAGCTCTGGAAACACCATATATTTT
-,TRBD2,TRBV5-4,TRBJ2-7,CASSRTSGSYEQYF,TGTGCCAGCAGCCGGACTAGCGGGAGTTACGAGCAGTACTTC
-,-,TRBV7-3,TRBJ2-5,CASSFTGRETQYF,TGTGCCAGCAGCTTTACAGGGCGAGAGACCCAGTACTTC
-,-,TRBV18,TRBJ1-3,CASSPRADTFGNTIYF,TGTGCCAGCTCACCTCGGGCGGACACGTTTGGAAACACCATATATTTT
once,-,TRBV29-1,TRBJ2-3,CSVVRDRTDTQYF,TGCAGCGTTGTCCGAGATCGCACAGATACGCAGTATTTT
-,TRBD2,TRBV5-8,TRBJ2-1,CASSQFASGSGEQFF,TGTGCCAGCAGCCAATTCGCAAGCGGGAGTGGTGAGCAGTTCTTC
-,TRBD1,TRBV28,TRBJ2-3,CAILPGQGFTDTQYF,TGTGCCATCCTCCCGGGACAGGGATTCACAGATACGCAGTATTTT
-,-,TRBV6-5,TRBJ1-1,CASSYSRGEAFF,TGTGCCAGCAGTTACAGTCGGGGTGAAGCTTTCTTT
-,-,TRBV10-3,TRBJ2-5,CAIKQEVQETQYF,TGTGCCATCAAGCAGGAGGTCCAAGAGACCCAGTACTTC